These 3 T cell receptor beta chains originate from one sample sequenced in a study of beta chain features in type 1 diabetes. Expressed TCRB transcripts were sequenced because the isolated RNA had all been reverse transcribed beforehand. TCRdb's table, derived via immunoSEQ multiplex PCR, lists solely in-frame clones and lacks some. This sample has about 320,000 clones; around 13% occur once, and the top ten carry approximately 7%. The source material was central memory CD4+ T cells from blood. These receptors were collected from a man aged 30 to 45 in good health.

This clone was recorded a few times. This chain links TRBV7-2 with TRBJ1-1; TRBD1 aligns across 7 bases. The CDR3 loop spans 14 amino acids. With 8 bases clipped from V and 4 bases from J, the junction kept 10 bases outside the gene matches. Per the germline V gene, CDR1 is SGHTA and CDR2 is FQGNSA. The CDR3 spells CASHSRGLGTEAFF. The DNA of the CDR3 is TGTGCCAGCCATAGTAGGGGGCTTGGCACTGAAGCTTTCTTT.

This clone was detected only a few times. The V and J genes are TRBV19 and TRBJ2-5; 12 bases match TRBD2. Germline CDR1 is LNHDA and CDR2 is SQIVND (reference sequence). The CDR3 sequence is 20 residues long. With V trimmed by 5 bases and J by 4 bases, 20 bases remained unmatched. The DNA for the CDR3 is TGTGCCAGTAGTGAGGGACTAGCGGGTCCAAGATTAACCAAAGGAGAGACCCAGTACTTC. As protein: CASSEGLAGPRLTKGETQYF.

The chain couples TRBV18 to TRBJ2-3; 9 bases are shared with TRBD2. The CDR3 is 17 residues long. Germline CDR1 KGHSH, CDR2 LQKENI. The J segment lost 4 bases and the V segment lost 2 bases, leaving 10 bases of the junction unmatched. CDR3 amino acids: CASSPRKASGIPDTQYF. The CDR3 bases are TGTGCCAGCTCACCAAGGAAGGCTAGCGGGATTCCAGATACGCAGTATTTT.